What follows describes a single T cell receptor (beta chain). What it binds is unknown. At one end the junction does not follow the germline gene, possibly because of a read error. RNA transcripts provided the source from which TCR beta CDR3 regions were amplified. An initial round of RT-PCR targeting the TCR CDR3 relied on the HTBI primer set. TCRdb independently ran MiXCR on the multiplex PCR reads; one entry per CDR3 protein. This sample has hundreds of thousands of distinct CDR3 sequences, with roughly 15% found just once. The CDR3 loop spans 17 amino acids. CDR1 SSHAT and CDR2 FNYEAQ come from the germline V gene (reference sequence). These data are taken from a study of T cells in Graves' hyperthyroidism and ophthalmopathy. Background on the study: Pretreatment peripheral blood was obtained at initial diagnosis.

General study results and limits: Ophthalmopathy onset followed model prediction by a median about 6.5 months.

J is TRBJ2-5 and V is TRBV7-7, with 9 bases matching TRBD2. The origin of this receptor is a woman aged 45 to 65 with Graves' ophthalmopathy. Sequences were obtained from blood. CDR3 nucleotides: TGTGCTAGCAGCCCATCCCCCGTTAGCGGGAGAGGAGAGACCCAGTACTTC. This sequence encodes CASSPSPVSGRGETQYF.